These 13 T cell receptor beta chains were all obtained from the same sample, sequenced in a study of cytomegalovirus exposure and HLA in healthy donors. The PCR had 60 Vbeta and 13 Jbeta primers. Data came from immunoSEQ multiplex PCR; TCRdb stores just in-frame clones and leaves some out. The sample lists 82,000 or so clones; 10% were seen once. The material sequenced was PBMCs. The receptors were sampled from a man aged 60 to 75 in good health and CMV-seropositive.

This chain joins TRBV28 and TRBJ2-7; D uncertain. This CDR3 is built from 11 residues. CDR1 and CDR2 from the germline V gene are MDHEN and SYDVKM. CDR3 protein: CGHSVSMGQYV. The DNA for the CDR3 is TGTGGCCACTCAGTTTCAATGGGGCAGTACGTC.

The chain links TRBV6-6 to TRBJ1-4, with TRBD1 as a possible D gene (6 bases). From germline, CDR1 is MNHNY and CDR2 SVGAGI (reference sequence). V lost 7 bases and J lost 7, with 19 bases in between. CDR3 size: 15 residues. This CDR3 is CASTQIPRGGEKLFF. The CDR3 bases are TGTGCCAGCACCCAAATCCCCAGGGGCGGTGAAAAACTGTTTTTT.

V usage is TRBV19 and J usage is TRBJ1-1; D is unresolved. The CDR3 runs 13 residues. V was shortened by 2 bases and J by 2 bases, with 6 bases between the two germline ends. Germline V gene sequence: CDR1 LNHDA, CDR2 SQIVND (reference sequence). CDR3 region: CASSITRNTEAFF. The CDR3 DNA is TGTGCCAGTAGTATAACACGCAACACTGAAGCTTTCTTT. The full variable domain, rest sourced from reference TRBV19 and TRBJ1-1, is DGGITQSPKYLFRKEGQNVTLSCEQNLNHDAMYWYRQDPGQGLRLIYYSQIVNDFQKGDIAEGYSVSREKKESFPLTVTSAQKNPTAFYLCASSITRNTEAFFGQGTRLTVV.

This clone has a handful of counts. J is TRBJ1-1 and V is TRBV29-1; 8 nucleotides align to TRBD1. The CDR3 loop spans 14 amino acids. Germline V CDR1 and CDR2: SQVTM, ANQGSEA. Trimming removed 7 bases from V and 5 bases from J; junction bases left unmatched: 12. This CDR3 reads CSAGPRGRVTEAFF. As DNA, the CDR3 is TGCAGCGCCGGCCCCAGGGGGCGCGTGACTGAAGCTTTCTTT.

This chain uses TRBV9 with TRBJ2-3, with TRBD1 matching 10 bases. Trimming removed 4 bases from V and 5 bases from J; junction bases left unmatched: 7. The CDR3 sequence is 15 residues long. Per the germline V gene, CDR1 is SGDLS and CDR2 is YYNGEE. The CDR3: CASSPRQGAGDTQYF. DNA for the CDR3: TGTGCCAGCAGCCCCAGACAGGGGGCCGGAGATACGCAGTATTTT.

The chain has TRBV29-1 and TRBJ1-1; D gene unclear. V was clipped by 4 bases and J by 3 bases, with 12 bases between them. This CDR3 has 13 amino acids. Germline V gene lookup returns CDR1 SQVTM and CDR2 ANQGSEA. CDR3 loop: CSVASSSDTEAFF. In DNA form, the CDR3 reads TGCAGCGTTGCATCCAGCAGCGACACTGAAGCTTTCTTT.

This clone appeared many times. The chain joins TRBV2 to TRBJ2-3; tentatively, D is TRBD2 (6 bases). Deletions cut 2 bases from V and 4 bases from J, with 16 bases between. Germline V CDR1 and CDR2: SNHLY, FYNNEI. There are 16 residues in the CDR3. The CDR3 coding sequence is TGTGCCAGCAGTGAACAAACTAGCTTAGGGCCAGATACGCAGTATTTT. It translates to CASSEQTSLGPDTQYF.

This clone has more than one count but fewer than ten. This chain connects TRBV7-3 to TRBJ1-5, with a weak D call TRBD1 (5 bases). The CDR3 consists of 16 residues. The V and J ends lost 7 bases and 4 bases respectively, with 20 bases between them. Looked up from germline, CDR1 is SGHTA and CDR2 is FQGTGA. The CDR3, as DNA: TGTGCCAGCACCCCCCCTGGGGCGGATGAGAATCAGCCCCAGCATTTT. This translates into CASTPPGADENQPQHF.

As concerns this clone: Germline and junction disagree at one end, which may indicate a read error. The chain uses TRBV19 and TRBJ2-7, with TRBD2 as a possible D gene (6 bases). The germline V gene encodes CDR1 LNHDA and CDR2 SQIVND (reference sequence). This CDR3 spans 11 amino acids. DNA of the CDR3: TGTGCCAGTAGTTCACCGGGACTCTGGCGATTC. Translated, it gives CASSSPGLWRF.

This clone was counted between two and nine times. The V gene is TRBV11-2, the J gene TRBJ2-1, with D tentatively TRBD2 (6 bases). Germline V CDR1 and CDR2: SGHAT, FQNNGV. CDR3 length: 15 amino acids. V lost 5 bases and J 5 bases, leaving 16 bases between the germline ends. The CDR3 bases are TGTGCCAGCAGCATAGGGCGGGGCGATCACAATGAGCAGTTCTTC. Protein product: CASSIGRGDHNEQFF.

The chain combines TRBV7-2 with TRBJ2-6, with unresolved D. The CDR3 is made up of 16 amino acids. Per germline, CDR1 SGHTA and CDR2 FQGNSA. Trimming shortened V by 0 bases and J by 2 bases, and 8 bases separated the two germline ends. CDR3 loop: CASSLARFAGANVLTF. CDR3 DNA: TGTGCCAGCAGCTTAGCCCGTTTCGCTGGGGCCAACGTCCTGACTTTC.

This clone was counted a few times. V usage is TRBV14 and J usage is TRBJ1-1; 7 bases line up with TRBD1. The V gene's germline CDR1 is SGHDN and CDR2 FVKESK. This CDR3 region has 16 residues. The V and J ends lost 3 bases and 4 bases, in that order; junction bases with no gene match: 11. CDR3 amino acids: CASSHLAPTGPTEAFF. The CDR3 DNA reads as TGTGCCAGCAGCCATCTCGCCCCGACAGGGCCCACTGAAGCTTTCTTT.

This clone appeared a few times. The chain is built from TRBV28 and TRBJ2-4, with 7 bases that match TRBD1. Germline CDR1 reads MDHEN; CDR2 reads SYDVKM. This CDR3 has 15 residues. The J segment lost 0 bases and the V segment lost 10 bases, leaving 9 bases of the junction unmatched. The CDR3 reads CATRGTALAKNIQYF. In DNA form, the CDR3 reads TGTGCCACCAGGGGGACAGCATTAGCCAAAAACATTCAGTACTTC.